A selection of T cell receptor beta chains follows, all from one sample in a study of blood T cells in healthy people across ages. Using its own MiXCR run on the 5' RACE reads, TCRdb lists one record per CDR3 protein. This table holds 1.5 million or so distinct CDR3 sequences, about 43% found once. Sequencing was done on a sample of blood. All receptors come from a woman aged 18-29 years in good health. Both conserved end residues are part of each CDR3. Clone size is given for some rows only: seen once, a few or many times, or a class if the clone is expanded.

J: TRBJ1-2
V: TRBV7-9
size: .
CDR3: CASSLATGGMSYTF

J: TRBJ2-3
V: TRBV12-3/TRBV12-4
size: few
CDR3: CASSPPDRGTDTQYF

J: TRBJ2-5
V: TRBV12-3/TRBV12-4
size: .
CDR3: CASSHQLAGVLETQYF

J: TRBJ2-6
V: TRBV5-5
size: .
CDR3: CASTPSTGANVLTF

J: .
V: TRBV5-1
size: few
CDR3: CASSLDQYEQYF

J: TRBJ2-7
V: TRBV4-1
size: .
CDR3: CASSQALTWEQYF

J: TRBJ2-3
V: TRBV6-1
size: few
CDR3: CASTKAPRNTQYF

J: TRBJ1-1
V: TRBV6-5
size: few
CDR3: CASSYRGTANTEAFF

J: TRBJ2-5
V: TRBV6-5
size: few
CDR3: CASSPGDRFYQYF

J: TRBJ1-2
V: TRBV2
size: few
CDR3: CASSAGPGGYGYTF

J: TRBJ1-3
V: TRBV12-3/TRBV12-4
size: .
CDR3: CASRRDGLSGNTIYF

J: TRBJ2-7
V: TRBV20-1
size: .
CDR3: CSASHGPQRTYEQYF

J: TRBJ2-7
V: TRBV10-3
size: few
CDR3: CAIRDGTSYEQYF

J: TRBJ2-2
V: TRBV7-2
size: .
CDR3: CASSLMTSGRTGELFF

J: TRBJ2-7
V: TRBV11-2
size: few
CDR3: CASSFNGQGQYF

J: TRBJ1-2
V: TRBV27
size: .
CDR3: CASSAEAMDGYTF

J: TRBJ1-2
V: TRBV28
size: few
CDR3: CASSSSGQGGGYTF

J: TRBJ1-2
V: TRBV27
size: .
CDR3: CASSFLPGVNYGYTF

J: TRBJ2-3
V: TRBV7-2
size: .
CDR3: CASSSLGHTDTQYF

J: TRBJ2-1
V: TRBV6-2/TRBV6-3
size: .
CDR3: CASSAGAAYNEQFF

J: TRBJ2-7
V: TRBV2
size: .
CDR3: CASLHHFWSSYEQYF

J: TRBJ1-2
V: TRBV3-1
size: .
CDR3: CASSQEGSRTGYTF

J: TRBJ2-7
V: TRBV10-3
size: many
CDR3: CAISVQGAIYEQYF

J: TRBJ1-4
V: TRBV7-6
size: .
CDR3: CASSARQQTATNEKLFF

J: TRBJ2-7
V: TRBV20-1
size: .
CDR3: CSARGQSDYEQYF

J: TRBJ2-5
V: TRBV2
size: few
CDR3: CASSIGPFQETQYF

J: TRBJ2-7
V: TRBV20-1
size: .
CDR3: CSAGRDYEQYF

J: TRBJ2-7
V: TRBV20-1
size: few
CDR3: CSARVEEYEQYF

J: TRBJ1-2
V: TRBV6-6
size: few
CDR3: CASRQQGYYGYTF

J: TRBJ2-1
V: TRBV5-1
size: many
CDR3: CASSLRQGSYNEQFF

J: TRBJ2-3
V: TRBV19
size: .
CDR3: CASSDGGKGDTQYF

J: TRBJ2-5
V: TRBV20-1
size: .
CDR3: CSARGDGPQYF

J: .
V: TRBV10-3
size: .
CDR3: CAISTSDEQYF

J: TRBJ2-3
V: TRBV9
size: .
CDR3: CASSVGGTSGGVSTDTQYF

J: TRBJ1-6
V: TRBV7-2
size: once
CDR3: CASSLIQGVDSPLHF

J: TRBJ2-1
V: TRBV11-2
size: .
CDR3: CASSLVPGTLPGEQFF

J: TRBJ2-3
V: TRBV5-1
size: few
CDR3: CASSREGGADTQYF

J: TRBJ1-5
V: TRBV6-7
size: few
CDR3: CASSYCDGYENQPQHF

J: TRBJ2-5
V: TRBV10-3
size: few
CDR3: CAISGGSQETQYF

J: TRBJ2-3
V: TRBV10-3
size: few
CDR3: CAISGAEKPGGADTQYF

J: TRBJ1-5
V: TRBV7-8
size: few
CDR3: CASSLALRGDQPQHF

J: TRBJ2-7
V: TRBV12-1
size: .
CDR3: CASSSFSGRSYEQYF

J: TRBJ2-1
V: TRBV2
size: .
CDR3: CASSARDSPYNEQFF

J: TRBJ2-1
V: TRBV28
size: .
CDR3: CASSLRATLYNEQFF

J: TRBJ2-5
V: TRBV12-3/TRBV12-4
size: few
CDR3: CASRGAGAGEETQYF

J: TRBJ2-3
V: TRBV7-2
size: .
CDR3: CASSLDRQGATDTQYF

J: TRBJ2-3
V: TRBV12-3/TRBV12-4
size: few
CDR3: CASTSGFSTDTQYF

J: TRBJ1-2
V: TRBV28
size: once
CDR3: CASSLITGGPNYGYTF

J: TRBJ2-5
V: TRBV15
size: few
CDR3: CATSRVSASQETQYF

J: TRBJ2-7
V: TRBV20-1
size: few
CDR3: CSASRDIQSYEQYF

J: TRBJ2-7
V: TRBV20-1
size: .
CDR3: CSARVEVYEQYF

J: TRBJ2-5
V: TRBV10-3
size: few
CDR3: CASTKAGGPVETQYF

J: TRBJ1-1
V: TRBV2
size: few
CDR3: CASTVEGNTEAFF

J: TRBJ2-7
V: TRBV20-1
size: .
CDR3: CSAGDPGLLYEQYF

J: TRBJ2-1
V: TRBV7-9
size: .
CDR3: CAGGEEQFF

J: TRBJ2-7
V: TRBV6-6
size: .
CDR3: CASSSSGGLSYEQYF